This T cell receptor (beta chain) is drawn from a study of cytotoxic CD8 clonotypes in ibrutinib-treated CLL. Study results and caveats: Public clonotypes were seen rarely and were contracted or stable on treatment.

Using immunoSEQ multiplex PCR, the repertoire was profiled, and TCRdb retains in-frame clones only, with some absent. This repertoire shows around 250,000 clones, 70% found once; its top ten account for less than 20%. The CDR3 covers 12 residues. Germline values: CDR1 LGHNA, CDR2 YNFKEQ. V lost 0 bases and J lost 7, with 7 bases in between. A few counts support this clone. The target antigen is unknown. V gene TRBV4-2 combines with J gene TRBJ2-7; D gene unclear. Specimen: PBMCs, collected after 24 months of ibrutinib treatment. The origin of this receptor is a human donor with chronic lymphocytic leukemia. CDR3 sequence: CASSQDSREQYF. The CDR3 DNA sequence: TGTGCCAGCAGCCAAGATTCTCGGGAGCAGTACTTC.